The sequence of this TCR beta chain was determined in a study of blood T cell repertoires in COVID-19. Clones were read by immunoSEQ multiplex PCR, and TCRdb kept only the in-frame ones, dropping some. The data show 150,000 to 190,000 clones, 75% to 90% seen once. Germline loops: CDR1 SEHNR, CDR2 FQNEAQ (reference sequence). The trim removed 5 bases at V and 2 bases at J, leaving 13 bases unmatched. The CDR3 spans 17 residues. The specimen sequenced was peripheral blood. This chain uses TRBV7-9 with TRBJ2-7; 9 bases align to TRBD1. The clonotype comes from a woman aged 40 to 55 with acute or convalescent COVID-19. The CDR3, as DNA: TGTGCCAGCAGCGGAGACAGGGGGGTACCCATAACCTACGAGCAGTACTTC. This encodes CASSGDRGVPITYEQYF.